The TCR beta chain described here comes from a study of CD8 T cells in ankylosing spondylitis (dated by TCRdb to the late 2010s). Background on the whole study: To find TCR variants linked to disease, the study profiled T cell receptor beta repertoires in ankylosing spondylitis patients and healthy donors. The full study cohort comprised about 25 ankylosing spondylitis patients and about a hundred healthy donors. Peripheral blood was sampled, and synovial fluid was also collected from ankylosing spondylitis patients. The investigation overall reported the following: A TCR beta motif made up of about eight highly homologous amino acid variants appeared to be characteristic of blood from ankylosing spondylitis patients. Some of the motif variants had been reported before in the synovial fluid and blood of reactive arthritis patients, a finding that suggests common disease-initiation mechanisms. The disease-linked clones showed a CD8+ phenotype and occurred at relatively low frequencies in peripheral blood. The disease-linked clones were reported as significantly enriched in matched synovial fluid samples from ankylosing spondylitis patients.

About this clonotype itself: Its antigen is still unknown. No qualities accompany the bases; no much larger clone lies one base away.

TCRdb records Illumina HiSeq 2500 as the sequencer. TCR beta libraries were prepared by quantitative 5'-RACE with molecular barcodes. For the original study's pipeline: Disease-linked TCR variants were identified with a new computational method built on a probabilistic model of VDJ rearrangement. Clones were called with MiXCR by TCRdb after fastp trimmed the public reads at Q25, and only in-frame beta chains were retained. Rows with a matching CDR3 protein are joined into one entry that keeps the most common DNA and genes. The V and J calls follow TCRdb's processing rather than the paper's. For this sample the table gives about 390,000 distinct CDR3 sequences, of which about 22% were detected only once. The ten largest clones add up to about 15% of the sample. The TCR originated in a male donor with ankylosing spondylitis. Sequencing input: blood, either unsorted or a sorted T cell fraction (not recorded which).

The bases are TGTGCCAGCAGCCCGGTAGGGGGAGGCCTCCCCTACGAGCAGTACTTC. It translates to CASSPVGGGLPYEQYF. This chain is built from TRBV9 and TRBJ2-7; the D element might be TRBD1 or TRBD2, as each aligns at 6 bases. Inclusive of the bounding cysteine and phenylalanine, the CDR3 is 16 residues long. CDR3 DNA is the only sequence kept; it has 48 bases, read in frame from the first base. Reading the germline V gene gives CDR1 SGDLS and CDR2 YYNGEE. The junction shows trimming of 4 bases on V and 2 bases on J, plus 19 bases between the germline ends.